A selection of T cell receptor beta chains follows, all from one sample in a study of T cells in Graves' hyperthyroidism and ophthalmopathy. TCRdb fed the multiplex PCR reads into MiXCR, producing one record per CDR3 protein. Here the sample spans 650,000 to 800,000 distinct CDR3 sequences, over 40% being singletons. Sequenced: peripheral blood or thyroid tissue (not recorded which). The source is an adult man with Graves' disease, either hyperthyroidism or ophthalmopathy (not recorded which). Both conserved end residues are part of each CDR3. D genes are given only for firm matches. Part of the rows lack a size; the others show once, few, many or a class for expanded clones.

j_call | d_call | v_call | clone_size | cdr3_nt | cdr3_aa
TRBJ2-5 | . | TRBV20-1 | . | TGCAGTGCTAGTAAGGAGGCGGGTCAGCCCCAGTACTTC | CSASKEAGQPQYF
TRBJ1-5 | . | TRBV10-3 | . | TGTGCCAGCAGTGTATCGGGGGCAACTCAGCCCCAGCATTTT | CASSVSGATQPQHF
TRBJ2-3 | . | TRBV19 | . | TGTGCCAGTAGTATAACCCGGACAGCTAGCACAGATACGCAGTATTTT | CASSITRTASTDTQYF
TRBJ1-1 | TRBD1 | TRBV20-1 | few | TGCAGTGCGGGAGACAGGGAAGGTACTGAAGCTTTCTTT | CSAGDREGTEAFF
TRBJ1-2 | . | TRBV25-1 | . | TGTGCCAGCACCCGTGGAGGGGCAGGGGGCTACACCTTC | CASTRGGAGGYTF
TRBJ2-7 | . | TRBV6-6 | . | TGTGCCAGCAGTTCCCAAACAGGGCAATACGAGCAGTACTTC | CASSSQTGQYEQYF
TRBJ2-2 | TRBD2 | TRBV9 | few | TGTGCCAGCAGCCGAGGACTAGCGGGGACCGGGGAGCTGTTTTTT | CASSRGLAGTGELFF
TRBJ2-5 | . | TRBV25-1 | . | TGTGCCAGCGTTCGAACAGGGCAAGAGACCCAGTACTTC | CASVRTGQETQYF
TRBJ1-3 | . | TRBV7-8 | few | TGTGCCAGCAGTTTAGGGGGGCAAGGTGGAAACACCATATATTTT | CASSLGGQGGNTIYF
TRBJ2-6 | TRBD2 | TRBV7-8 | many | TGTGCCAGCAGCGCCCGTCAGCGGGGGAGCTCTGGGGCCAACGTCCTGACTTTC | CASSARQRGSSGANVLTF
TRBJ1-1 | TRBD1 | TRBV20-1 | once | TGCAGTGCTACCTCGGGGACAGGCACTGAAGCTTTCTTT | CSATSGTGTEAFF
TRBJ1-2 | . | TRBV10-1 | . | TGCGCCAGCAAATCGAACGAAAACAGGGAGGGTGCCAACTATGGCTACACCTTC | CASKSNENREGANYGYTF
TRBJ1-1 | TRBD1 | TRBV5-1 | few | TGCGCCAGCAGCTGGGACCGGGACAGGGGAAACACTGAAGCTTTCTTT | CASSWDRDRGNTEAFF
TRBJ1-4 | . | TRBV12-3/TRBV12-4 | . | TGTGCCAGCAGTTTAGAGGAAAAACTGTTTTTT | CASSLEEKLFF
TRBJ2-5 | . | TRBV7-8 | . | TGTGCCAGCAGCCAAGACCCAATTGGGGGCCTACAAGAGACCCAGTACTTC | CASSQDPIGGLQETQYF
TRBJ1-1 | . | TRBV2 | many | TGTGCCAGCCTCACCGCGGGGATAATGAACACTGAAGCTTTCTTT | CASLTAGIMNTEAFF
TRBJ1-2 | . | TRBV19 | . | TGTGCCAGTAGTATAGACCGCCGGGCCCTGGAAGGAAACACCTTC | CASSIDRRALEGNTF
TRBJ2-2 | . | TRBV9 | . | TGTGCCAGCAGCACACGGCCCGGGGAGCTGTTTTTT | CASSTRPGELFF
TRBJ1-5 | TRBD1 | TRBV15 | few | TGTGCCACCAGCAGAGGACACCGGGACAGGGATAATCAGCCCCAGCATTTT | CATSRGHRDRDNQPQHF